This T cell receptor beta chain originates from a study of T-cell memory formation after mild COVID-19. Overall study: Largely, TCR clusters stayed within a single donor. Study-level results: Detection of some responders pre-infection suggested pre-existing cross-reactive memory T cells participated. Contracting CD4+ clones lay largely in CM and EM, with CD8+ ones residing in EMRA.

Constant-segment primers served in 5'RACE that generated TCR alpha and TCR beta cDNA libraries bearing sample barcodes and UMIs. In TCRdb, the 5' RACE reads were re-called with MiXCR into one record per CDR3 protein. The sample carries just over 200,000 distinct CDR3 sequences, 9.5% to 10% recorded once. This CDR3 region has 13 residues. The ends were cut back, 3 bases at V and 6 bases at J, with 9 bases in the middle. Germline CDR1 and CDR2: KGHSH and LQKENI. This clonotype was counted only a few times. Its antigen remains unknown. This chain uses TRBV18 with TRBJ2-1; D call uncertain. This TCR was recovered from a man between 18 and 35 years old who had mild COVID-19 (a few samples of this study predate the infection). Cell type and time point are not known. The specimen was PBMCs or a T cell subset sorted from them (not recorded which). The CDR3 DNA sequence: TGTGCCAGCTCACCTGGTAACGTCAATGAGCAGTTCTTC. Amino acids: CASSPGNVNEQFF. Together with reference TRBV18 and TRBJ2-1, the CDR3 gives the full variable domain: NAGVMQNPRHLVRRRGQEARLRCSPMKGHSHVYWYRQLPEEGLKFMVYLQKENIIDESGMPKERFSAEFPKEGPSILRIQQVVRGDSAAYFCASSPGNVNEQFFGPGTRLTVL.